This T cell receptor beta chain was documented in a study of tumor-infiltrating lymphocytes in primary liver carcinoma. Study in general: Measuring roughly 4 to 11 cm across, the tumors were staged as T1-T3 N0M0. General observations from the study: The 250 largest clones made up significantly more of tumor than blood repertoires (p = 0.039). Since the samples were bulk and unsorted, the CD4+ and CD8+ repertoires were not compared. Between tumor regions, pairs overlapped more than tumor-adjacent and tumor-blood pairs did.

Points on this clonotype: Its antigen is unknown.

Out of unsorted whole blood came the blood RNA, and germline DNA was extracted as well. Synthesis of TCR beta cDNA was carried out from 500 ng total RNA with a constant-region primer. Each TCR beta library was derived from three nested multiplex PCR rounds that employed slightly modified ARM-PCR. TCRdb fed the multiplex PCR reads into MiXCR, producing one record per CDR3 protein. Seen here are approximately 330,000 distinct CDR3 sequences, roughly 61% observed once, and the top ten hold about 6.3%. This sequence originates from a man aged 35 to 55 with primary liver carcinoma and hepatitis B virus infection. Input material: peripheral blood.

DNA of the CDR3: TGTGCCAGCGGCCAACAGGCGGATACGCAGTATTTT. This codes for CASGQQADTQYF. The chain carries TRBV11-2 and TRBJ2-3, with D tentatively TRBD1 (5 bases). Germline CDR1 and CDR2: SGHAT and FQNNGV. The CDR3 is 12 amino acids. V was shortened by 8 bases and J by 6 bases, with 12 bases between the two germline ends.